The rows below give T cell receptor beta chains drawn from one sample of a study of blood T cell repertoires in COVID-19. Method: immunoSEQ multiplex PCR; TCRdb's copy keeps in-frame clones and lacks some. The data contain 190,000 or so clones, more than 75% of them singletons. The sample consisted of PBMCs or T cells enriched from blood (not recorded which). The receptors were sampled from a woman aged 25 to 39 who had recovered from COVID-19. Each CDR3 is given with its conserved first and last residue. A D gene is named only where the DNA matches it firmly. The listing skips clone size in some rows; elsewhere it reads once, few, many or a size class.

DNA	CDR3	size	V	J	D
TGTGCCAGCAGTTTAGGGCCCGATGAACAAGCTTTCTTT	CASSLGPDEQAFF	NA	TRBV28	TRBJ1-1	NA
TGTGCCAGCAGCCCGGGGGACAGGTACGAGACCCAGTACTTC	CASSPGDRYETQYF	NA	TRBV9	TRBJ2-5	TRBD1
TGTGCCAGCAGTTTACTCGGGACAGGGACTCGGAATGAGCAGTTCTTC	CASSLLGTGTRNEQFF	NA	TRBV25-1	TRBJ2-1	TRBD1
TGTGCCAGCAGCCCCCGGTCTAGCGGGAGTCTGATGGATGAGCAGTTCTTC	CASSPRSSGSLMDEQFF	NA	TRBV11-2	TRBJ2-1	TRBD2
TGTGCCAGCAGCTTAGCTTTAACGAGGGCGGAGACCCAGTACTTC	CASSLALTRAETQYF	NA	TRBV7-9	TRBJ2-5	NA
TGTGCCAGCAGTGAATATAACAGCGGGCCATTCACAGATACGCAGTATTTT	CASSEYNSGPFTDTQYF	NA	TRBV25-1	TRBJ2-3	NA
TGTGCCACTCTACCTCCGAAGGGCAGGGGGCTTTCTAAAAGCAATCAGCCCCAGCATTTT	CATLPPKGRGLSKSNQPQHF	NA	TRBV19	TRBJ1-5	TRBD1
TGCAGCGTCCGCCCACCGGGAGACTATGGCTACACCTTC	CSVRPPGDYGYTF	NA	TRBV29-1	TRBJ1-2	NA
TGTGCCAGCAGCCAAGAAGCTGCGGGACTAGCGGGAGTAGACGAGCAGTACTTC	CASSQEAAGLAGVDEQYF	NA	TRBV3-1/TRBV3-2	TRBJ2-7	TRBD2
TGTGCCAGTAGTATGGCAGGGGGATACGAGCAGTACTTC	CASSMAGGYEQYF	NA	TRBV19	TRBJ2-7	TRBD1
TGCGCCAGCAGCTTGGACTCTGGAGGGTTCTATGGCTACACCTTC	CASSLDSGGFYGYTF	NA	TRBV5-1	TRBJ1-2	NA
TGTGCCAGCAGTGAATGGGCACCTCTAGCCAAAAACATTCAGTACTTC	CASSEWAPLAKNIQYF	NA	TRBV2	TRBJ2-4	NA
TGTGCCAGCAGCATAATCGGGGTACAAGAGACCCAGTACTTC	CASSIIGVQETQYF	NA	TRBV3-1/TRBV3-2	TRBJ2-5	NA
TGTGCCAGTATCCGTTCCCGGGCGAAAGGGGACTATGGCTACACCTTC	CASIRSRAKGDYGYTF	NA	TRBV19	TRBJ1-2	NA
TGCGCCAGCAGCTTGACAGCTATGAACACTGAAGCTTTCTTT	CASSLTAMNTEAFF	NA	TRBV5-1	TRBJ1-1	NA
TGTGCCAGCAGGCTGACTCAGAACTATGGCTACACCTTC	CASRLTQNYGYTF	NA	TRBV28	TRBJ1-2	NA
TGTGCCAGCAGCTTAGTCCCGGCACGTCCTCAGGGGCAGTTCTTC	CASSLVPARPQGQFF	NA	TRBV7-9	TRBJ2-1	NA
TGTGCCAGCAGTGACAGCCCCATGATTGAAAAACTGTTTTTT	CASSDSPMIEKLFF	NA	TRBV9	TRBJ1-4	NA
TGTGCCAGCAGCTTAGAGCTAAGGTCGTGGGGCATGAACACTGAAGCTTTCTTT	CASSLELRSWGMNTEAFF	few	TRBV13	TRBJ1-1	NA
TGTGCCAGCAGCTTGGCGGGACTAGCGGGAAACTACGAGCAGTACTTC	CASSLAGLAGNYEQYF	NA	TRBV5-6	TRBJ2-7	TRBD2
TGTGCCAGCAGCGTAGTTGCGGGCACAGATACGCAGTATTTT	CASSVVAGTDTQYF	NA	TRBV9	TRBJ2-3	NA
TGTGCCTGGGGACTAGCGGGAGTTGAGCAGTTCTTC	CAWGLAGVEQFF	NA	TRBV30	TRBJ2-1	TRBD2
TGTGCCACCAGTGATTTTGTGACGACAGGGGGCAACTATGGCTACACCTTC	CATSDFVTTGGNYGYTF	NA	TRBV24-1	TRBJ1-2	TRBD1
TGTGCCAGCAGCCAGGACAGGGTGAACACTGAAGCTTTCTTT	CASSQDRVNTEAFF	once	TRBV11-3	TRBJ1-1	TRBD1
TGTGCCAGCAGCCAAGAATACGGCAGGACAGATACGCAGTATTTT	CASSQEYGRTDTQYF	many	TRBV4-2	TRBJ2-3	NA
TGTGCCAGCAGTTACCCTGGGAGCTTCAATGAGCAGTTCTTC	CASSYPGSFNEQFF	NA	TRBV6-5	TRBJ2-1	NA
TGTGCCAGCAGCGTAGAGGGACAGGGTTTTTACAATGAGCAGTTCTTC	CASSVEGQGFYNEQFF	NA	TRBV9	TRBJ2-1	TRBD1
TGTGCCAGCAGCTTGCCCGGACAAATTTACGAGCAGTACTTC	CASSLPGQIYEQYF	NA	TRBV5-6	TRBJ2-7	NA
TGTGCCAGCAGGAGGGAGATTCAAGAAAAACTGTTTTTT	CASRREIQEKLFF	NA	TRBV28	TRBJ1-4	NA
TGTGCCAGCAGCTTGATGGACGGAGGTAATCAGCCCCAGCATTTT	CASSLMDGGNQPQHF	NA	TRBV5-8	TRBJ1-5	NA
TGTGCCAGCAGTATCCTCCGGGGTTACGAGCAGTACTTC	CASSILRGYEQYF	NA	TRBV27	TRBJ2-7	NA
TGTGCCAGCAAGTATGGGTTGGGGACAGCCTATGGCTACACCTTC	CASKYGLGTAYGYTF	NA	TRBV6-5	TRBJ1-2	TRBD1
TGCAGTGCTAGTAGACAGGGGCCCTGGGGTGAAGCTTTCTTT	CSASRQGPWGEAFF	NA	TRBV20-1	TRBJ1-1	TRBD1
TGTGCCAGCAGCGGACTAGCGGGAGCGCTTGTGACCCAGTACTTC	CASSGLAGALVTQYF	NA	TRBV7-6	TRBJ2-5	TRBD2